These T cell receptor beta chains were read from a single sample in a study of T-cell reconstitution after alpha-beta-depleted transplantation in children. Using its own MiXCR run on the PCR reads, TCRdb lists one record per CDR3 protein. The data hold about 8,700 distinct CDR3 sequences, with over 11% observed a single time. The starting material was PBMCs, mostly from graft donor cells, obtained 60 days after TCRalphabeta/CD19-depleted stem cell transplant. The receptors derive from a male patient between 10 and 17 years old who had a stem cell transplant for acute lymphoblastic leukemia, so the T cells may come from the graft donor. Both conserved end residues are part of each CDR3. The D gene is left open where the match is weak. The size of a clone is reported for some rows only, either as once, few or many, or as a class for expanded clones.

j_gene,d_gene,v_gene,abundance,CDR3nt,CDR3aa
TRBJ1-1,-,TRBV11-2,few,TGTGCCACCGAAAGGTGGACACCGAACACTGAAGCTTTCTTT,CATERWTPNTEAFF
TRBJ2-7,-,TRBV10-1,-,TGCGCCAGCAGTAGGACGAATGCGGACGAGCAGTACTTC,CASSRTNADEQYF
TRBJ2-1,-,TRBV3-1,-,TGTGCCAGCAGCAACCAGGTCCCTAGGGGCCCAAACAATGAGCAGTTCTTC,CASSNQVPRGPNNEQFF
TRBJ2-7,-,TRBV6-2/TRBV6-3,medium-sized,TGTGCCAGCAGTTACAAAGTTGACAGCGTCTACGAGCAGTACTTC,CASSYKVDSVYEQYF
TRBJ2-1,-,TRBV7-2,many,TGTGCCAGCAGCTTAGGGACCCTGCTCGTCTACAATGAGCAGTTCTTC,CASSLGTLLVYNEQFF
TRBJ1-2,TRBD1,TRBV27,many,TGTGCCAGCAGTCTCCATCGGGACAGGGGGCTTTGGGGCTACACCTTC,CASSLHRDRGLWGYTF
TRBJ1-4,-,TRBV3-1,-,TGTGCCAGCAGCCAAGACAACCGAAAACTGTTTTTT,CASSQDNRKLFF
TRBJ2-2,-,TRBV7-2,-,TGTGCCAGCAGCCGCCGGAGGGGGGGCACCGGGGAGCTGTTTTTT,CASSRRRGGTGELFF
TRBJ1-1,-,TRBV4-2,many,TGTGCCAGCCAAGTAACAGCCTCCTTAAGCGGGAACACTGAAGCTTTCTTT,CASQVTASLSGNTEAFF
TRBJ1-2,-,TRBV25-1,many,TGTGCCAGCCGGGGTGGTGGGGACGTAAACTATGGCTACACCTTC,CASRGGGDVNYGYTF
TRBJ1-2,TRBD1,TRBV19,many,TGTGCCAGTAGTTCCGGGACAGGAACTCACTATGGCTACACCTTC,CASSSGTGTHYGYTF
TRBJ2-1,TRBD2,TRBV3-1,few,TGTGCCAGCAGCCCTAGGGGACTAGCCTACAATGAGCAGTTCTTC,CASSPRGLAYNEQFF
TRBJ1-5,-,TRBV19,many,TGTGCCAGTAGTATGTTAAATCAGCCCCAGCATTTT,CASSMLNQPQHF
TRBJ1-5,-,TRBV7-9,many,TGTGCCAGCAGCTTAGGGTATTGGAATCAGCCCCAGCATTTT,CASSLGYWNQPQHF
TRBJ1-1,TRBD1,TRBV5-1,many,TGCGCCAGCAGCTCAGACAGGGAGGGCACTGAAGCTTTCTTT,CASSSDREGTEAFF
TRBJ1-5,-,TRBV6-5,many,TGTGCCAGCAGTTACTCGGGTGACAATCAGCCCCAGCATTTT,CASSYSGDNQPQHF
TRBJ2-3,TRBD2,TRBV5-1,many,TGCGCCAGCAGTTCGACTAGCGGGGCTAGCACAGATACGCAGTATTTT,CASSSTSGASTDTQYF
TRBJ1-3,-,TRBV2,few,TGTGCCAGCTCTAGGGGGGCGTTCTCTGGAAACACCATATATTTT,CASSRGAFSGNTIYF
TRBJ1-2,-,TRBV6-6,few,TGTGCCAGCATGGGTTCGGGTCGTGGCTACACCTTC,CASMGSGRGYTF
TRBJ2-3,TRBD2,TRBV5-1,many,TGCGCCAGCAGCTTGGACGGGGGGGCCTCTACGCAGTATTTT,CASSLDGGASTQYF
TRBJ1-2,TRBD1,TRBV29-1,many,TGCAGCCATTTAGACAGGGCACATGGCTACACCTTC,CSHLDRAHGYTF
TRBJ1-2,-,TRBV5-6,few,TGTGCCATGGGCCCCCGGGACTTGAACTATGGCTACACCTTC,CAMGPRDLNYGYTF
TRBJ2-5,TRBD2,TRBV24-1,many,TGTGCCACCAGTGAGGCGGGAGCAAAAGAGACCCAGTACTTC,CATSEAGAKETQYF
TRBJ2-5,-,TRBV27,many,TGTGCCAGCAGATATACCCACAAAGAGACCCAGTACTTC,CASRYTHKETQYF
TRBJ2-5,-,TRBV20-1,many,TGCAGTGCTAGTCCCGGGGCGCGGGAGACCCAGTACTTC,CSASPGARETQYF
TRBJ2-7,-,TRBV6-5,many,TGTGCCAGCAGTTACTCTCGGGTACTTACCTACGAGCAGTACTTC,CASSYSRVLTYEQYF
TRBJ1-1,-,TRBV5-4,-,TGTGCCAGCAGCCCGGAGTGGGGGGCCCCTGAAGCTTTCTTT,CASSPEWGAPEAFF
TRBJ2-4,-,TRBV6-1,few,TGTGCCAGCAGTCGCTTGTCGGGGGCCAAAAACATTCAGTACTTC,CASSRLSGAKNIQYF
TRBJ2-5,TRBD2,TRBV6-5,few,TGTGCCAGCAGTTACTCAAGACTAGCGGGGGGTCTACAAGAGACCCAGTACTTC,CASSYSRLAGGLQETQYF
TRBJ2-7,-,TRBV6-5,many,TGTGCCAGCAGGCCACAACAGGGGGGGATGTACGAGCAGTACTTC,CASRPQQGGMYEQYF
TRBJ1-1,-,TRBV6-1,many,TGTGCCAGCAGTTTACAGTACACTGAAGCTTTCTTT,CASSLQYTEAFF
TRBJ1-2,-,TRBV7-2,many,TGTGCCAGCAGCTCCACGGCGGGAAGAGAGGGCTACACCTTC,CASSSTAGREGYTF
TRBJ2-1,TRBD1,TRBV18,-,TGTGCCAGCCACCGCCCGAACAGGGGGAATGAGCAGTTCTTC,CASHRPNRGNEQFF
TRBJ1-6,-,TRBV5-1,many,TGCGCCAGCAGCTTAATTGCTAATTCACCCCTCCACTTT,CASSLIANSPLHF
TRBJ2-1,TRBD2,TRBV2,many,TGTGCCAGCAGTGGCCGACTAGCGGTTTCCTACAATGAGCAGTTCTTC,CASSGRLAVSYNEQFF
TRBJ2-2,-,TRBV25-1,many,TGTGCCAGCAGTGTATCCCGAGGGGGAACGGCCGGGGAGCTGTTTTTT,CASSVSRGGTAGELFF
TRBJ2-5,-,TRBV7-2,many,TGTGCCAGCAGTGGGAGGACAGGCCGCTTATACCAAGAGACCCAGTACTTC,CASSGRTGRLYQETQYF
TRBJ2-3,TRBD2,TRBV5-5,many,TGTGCCAGCAGCTCGGCTAGCGGTGCTAGCACAGATACGCAGTATTTT,CASSSASGASTDTQYF
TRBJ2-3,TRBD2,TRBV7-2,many,TGTGCCAGCAGCTTATCTCAAGCGGGAAGCACAGATACGCAGTATTTT,CASSLSQAGSTDTQYF
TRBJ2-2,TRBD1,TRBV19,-,TGTGCCAGTAGTACCGGACAGGGTAGCGGCATGGTAGTCGACACCGGGGAGCTGTTTTTT,CASSTGQGSGMVVDTGELFF
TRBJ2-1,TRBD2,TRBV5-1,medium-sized,TGCGCCAGCAGCTTGGCAGCGGGGGGTGGAAATGAGCAGTTCTTC,CASSLAAGGGNEQFF
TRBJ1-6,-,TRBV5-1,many,TGCGCCAGCAGTCCGGGGGCAGAGAATTCACCCCTCCACTTT,CASSPGAENSPLHF
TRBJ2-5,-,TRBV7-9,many,TGTGCCAGCAGCTTCGGCCTTTCCTCGATAGGGACCCAGTACTTC,CASSFGLSSIGTQYF
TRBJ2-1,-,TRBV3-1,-,TGTGCCACCTCCCTATATGGGAGCCCGCCCAATGAGCAGTTCTTC,CATSLYGSPPNEQFF
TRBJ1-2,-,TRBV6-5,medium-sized,TGTGCCAGCAGTTACTTGGGGACCCCATATGGCTACACCTTC,CASSYLGTPYGYTF
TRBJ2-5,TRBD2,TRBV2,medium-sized,TGTGCCAGCAGGTCCCGGGAGGGTTTGGAGACCCAGTACTTC,CASRSREGLETQYF
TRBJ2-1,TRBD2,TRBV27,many,TGTGCCAGCAGTTTTAGGCTAGCGGGAGGTCTGGCCCACAATGAGCAGTTCTTC,CASSFRLAGGLAHNEQFF
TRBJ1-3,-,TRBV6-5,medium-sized,TGTGCCAGCAGTTACTCGAGCGGGCCAGCCCCTGGAAACACCATATATTTT,CASSYSSGPAPGNTIYF
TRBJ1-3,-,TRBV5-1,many,TGCGCCAGCAGAATTCCCTCTGGAAACACCATATATTTT,CASRIPSGNTIYF
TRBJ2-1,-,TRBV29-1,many,TGCAGCGTTGTGCCCCGCCTAATGGACAATGAGCAGTTCTTC,CSVVPRLMDNEQFF
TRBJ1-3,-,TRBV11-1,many,TGTGCCTCCCTCGGAGGCAGAGACCTCGAATACTCTGGAAACACCATATATTTT,CASLGGRDLEYSGNTIYF